Listed below are T cell receptor beta chains from one sample, sequenced in a study of blood T cell repertoires in COVID-19. Data came from immunoSEQ multiplex PCR; TCRdb stores just in-frame clones and leaves some out. The sample records roughly 350,000 clones, around 91% being singletons. The sample was peripheral blood. The origin of the receptors is a woman aged 18-29 years who had recovered from COVID-19. The CDR3 runs from the conserved cysteine through the conserved F or W. D genes are given only for firm matches. Size is stated for part of the rows, as once, few or many counts, or as a class when the clone is expanded.

.	TRBJ2-5	.	TRBV18	CASSPITGKWETQYF	TGTGCCAGCTCACCAATAACAGGGAAGTGGGAGACCCAGTACTTC
.	TRBJ2-1	TRBD2	TRBV2	CASSPLAGVTYNEQFF	TGTGCCAGCAGTCCTCTAGCGGGAGTAACCTACAATGAGCAGTTCTTC
once	TRBJ1-1	.	TRBV7-2	CASSLEPRGTEAFF	TGTGCCAGCAGCTTAGAACCCCGGGGGACTGAAGCTTTCTTT
.	TRBJ1-5	.	TRBV6-2/TRBV6-3	CASSGGFSNQPQHF	TGTGCCAGCAGTGGAGGATTTAGCAATCAGCCCCAGCATTTT
once	TRBJ1-2	TRBD1	TRBV4-1	CASRQKLGTGGNYTF	TGCGCCAGCAGACAAAAATTAGGGACAGGGGGTAACTACACCTTC
.	TRBJ2-1	TRBD2	TRBV29-1	CSPYGAAGDFNEQFF	TGCAGCCCATATGGGGCAGCGGGAGATTTCAATGAGCAGTTCTTC
.	TRBJ2-3	.	TRBV6-4	CASSERGSTDTQYF	TGTGCCAGCAGTGAACGAGGGAGCACAGATACGCAGTATTTT
.	TRBJ2-1	TRBD2	TRBV14	CASSQVGLAGLNEQFF	TGTGCCAGCAGCCAAGTGGGTCTAGCGGGACTCAATGAGCAGTTCTTC
once	TRBJ2-1	.	TRBV27	CASRNIQGSYNEQFF	TGTGCCAGCAGAAATATACAGGGTTCCTACAATGAGCAGTTCTTC
.	TRBJ2-5	.	TRBV18	CASSPFDRSETQYF	TGTGCCAGCTCACCATTCGACAGGTCGGAGACCCAGTACTTC
once	TRBJ2-1	TRBD1	TRBV4-3	CASSHLAGTVDNEQFF	TGCGCCAGCAGCCATCTCGCCGGGACAGTGGACAATGAGCAGTTCTTC
.	TRBJ2-5	TRBD1	TRBV5-1	CASSHDPGTGGRETQYF	TGCGCCAGCAGCCACGACCCCGGGACAGGGGGCCGAGAGACCCAGTACTTC
.	TRBJ1-2	TRBD1	TRBV5-8	CASSTGQANYGYTF	TGTGCCAGCAGCACAGGACAGGCTAACTATGGCTACACCTTC
.	TRBJ1-4	.	TRBV3-1/TRBV3-2	CASSAQGTNEKLFF	TGTGCCAGCAGCGCACAGGGTACTAATGAAAAACTGTTTTTT
.	TRBJ2-4	.	TRBV28	CASRIATGEFKNIQYF	TGTGCCAGCAGAATCGCCACAGGAGAATTCAAAAACATTCAGTACTTC
.	TRBJ2-3	.	TRBV9	CASSVGGLNTQYF	TGTGCCAGCAGCGTGGGGGGGCTGAATACGCAGTATTTT
.	TRBJ2-1	TRBD2	TRBV3-1/TRBV3-2	CASSQVSGGYNEQFF	TGTGCCAGCAGCCAAGTTTCGGGAGGGTACAATGAGCAGTTCTTC
.	TRBJ1-2	.	TRBV30	CAWSEHGFPAGGYTF	TGTGCCTGGAGCGAGCACGGATTCCCGGCGGGTGGCTACACCTTC
once	TRBJ2-3	TRBD2	TRBV4-3	CASSQANSGSADTQYF	TGCGCCAGCAGCCAAGCTAATAGCGGGAGCGCAGATACGCAGTATTTT
.	TRBJ1-1	.	TRBV4-3	CASSQDVPGGNTEAFF	TGCGCCAGCAGCCAAGACGTTCCAGGTGGAAACACTGAAGCTTTCTTT
.	TRBJ2-6	TRBD1	TRBV9	CASSVDRTGAISGANVLTF	TGTGCCAGCAGCGTGGACAGGACAGGGGCCATCTCTGGGGCCAACGTCCTGACTTTC
.	TRBJ1-2	TRBD1	TRBV4-1	CASSHGTGSYGYTF	TGCGCCAGCAGCCACGGGACAGGGTCCTACGGCTACACCTTC
.	TRBJ2-2	.	TRBV19	CASSTPGPGELFF	TGTGCCAGTAGTACACCAGGGCCCGGGGAGCTGTTTTTT
.	TRBJ2-3	.	TRBV19	CASRETGTDTQYF	TGTGCCAGTAGAGAGACTGGCACAGATACGCAGTATTTT
.	TRBJ1-2	.	TRBV30	CAWNRRESNYGYTF	TGTGCCTGGAATAGAAGGGAGTCTAACTATGGCTACACCTTC
.	TRBJ2-1	.	TRBV5-1	CASSPNKAGSSYNEQFF	TGCGCCAGCAGCCCTAATAAGGCGGGAAGCTCCTACAATGAGCAGTTCTTC
.	TRBJ2-2	.	TRBV7-2	CASSLGGRGGGELFF	TGTGCCAGCAGCTTAGGGGGTAGGGGGGGCGGGGAGCTGTTTTTT
.	TRBJ2-4	TRBD2	TRBV18	CASSPPGLALNIQYF	TGTGCCAGCTCACCACCAGGACTAGCGTTGAACATTCAGTACTTC
.	TRBJ2-4	TRBD2	TRBV19	CASSIDTSGWNIQYF	TGTGCCAGTAGTATAGATACTAGCGGGTGGAACATTCAGTACTTC
.	TRBJ1-5	.	TRBV19	CASSVQYSNQPQHF	TGTGCCAGTAGTGTACAGTATAGCAATCAGCCCCAGCATTTT
.	TRBJ2-5	TRBD1	TRBV12-5	CASGNRGQGNQETQYF	TGTGCTAGTGGAAACCGGGGACAGGGAAACCAAGAGACCCAGTACTTC
.	TRBJ2-2	TRBD1	TRBV9	CASSVQGARTGELFF	TGTGCCAGCAGCGTCCAGGGGGCGCGCACCGGGGAGCTGTTTTTT
.	TRBJ1-5	.	TRBV2	CASSDLTGNQPQHF	TGTGCCAGCAGTGATTTGACCGGGAATCAGCCCCAGCATTTT
.	TRBJ2-3	TRBD2	TRBV24-1	CATSDHLAGSTDTQYF	TGTGCCACCAGTGACCATCTAGCGGGCAGCACAGATACGCAGTATTTT
.	TRBJ2-2	.	TRBV21-1	CASSKVDKGAPGELFF	TGTGCCAGCAGCAAAGTAGACAAGGGGGCGCCCGGGGAGCTGTTTTTT
.	TRBJ2-5	TRBD2	TRBV19	CASSIVSGRGTQYF	TGTGCCAGTAGTATTGTGAGCGGGAGGGGGACCCAGTACTTC
.	TRBJ1-6	TRBD1	TRBV7-6	CASSAVDRANSPLHF	TGTGCCAGCAGCGCGGTGGACAGGGCCAATTCACCCCTCCACTTT
.	TRBJ2-2	.	TRBV4-3	CASSPPGLKTGELFF	TGCGCCAGCAGCCCGCCAGGCCTGAAGACCGGGGAGCTGTTTTTT
.	TRBJ2-2	TRBD2	TRBV2	CASTGRPRGELFF	TGTGCCAGCACCGGGAGGCCGCGCGGGGAGCTGTTTTTT
.	TRBJ1-3	TRBD1	TRBV4-3	CASSQEWRDSSGNTIYF	TGCGCCAGCAGCCAAGAATGGCGGGACAGCTCTGGAAACACCATATATTTT
.	TRBJ2-1	TRBD2	TRBV2	CARRTGLAAYNEQFF	TGTGCCAGACGTACGGGACTAGCGGCCTACAATGAGCAGTTCTTC
.	TRBJ2-2	.	TRBV9	CASSALLYTGELFF	TGTGCCAGCAGCGCTCTACTGTACACCGGGGAGCTGTTTTTT
.	TRBJ1-2	.	TRBV29-1	CSVGLQHYGYTF	TGCAGCGTTGGTCTACAGCACTATGGCTACACCTTC
.	TRBJ1-4	TRBD1	TRBV19	CASSTIPGQGNEKLFF	TGTGCCAGTAGTACAATTCCGGGACAGGGAAACGAAAAACTGTTTTTT
.	TRBJ2-2	.	TRBV10-3	CAISEKLGDTGELFF	TGTGCCATCAGTGAAAAGTTAGGAGACACCGGGGAGCTGTTTTTT
.	TRBJ2-2	TRBD2	TRBV19	CASHRGGRLAGLNTGELFF	TGTGCCAGTCATAGAGGGGGCAGGCTAGCGGGGCTTAACACCGGGGAGCTGTTTTTT
.	TRBJ2-2	.	TRBV6-5	CASRAGRWAGELFF	TGTGCCAGCCGGGCAGGGAGGTGGGCCGGGGAGCTGTTTTTT
.	TRBJ1-4	TRBD1	TRBV4-2	CASSQGGRTGGEKLFF	TGTGCCAGCAGCCAAGGTGGTCGTACAGGGGGTGAAAAACTGTTTTTT
.	TRBJ2-1	.	TRBV11-2	CASSRTGIGEQFF	TGTGCCAGCAGCCGAACAGGCATCGGTGAGCAGTTCTTC
few	TRBJ2-2	TRBD1	TRBV11-3	CASSFTGVNTGELFF	TGTGCCAGCAGCTTTACAGGGGTTAACACCGGGGAGCTGTTTTTT
.	TRBJ2-4	.	TRBV24-1	CATSDLRSDGVGIGNIQYF	TGTGCCACCAGTGATTTAAGGTCCGACGGGGTCGGGATCGGAAACATTCAGTACTTC
.	TRBJ1-1	.	TRBV18	CASSHDRDFEAFF	TGTGCCAGCTCACACGACAGAGATTTTGAAGCTTTCTTT
.	TRBJ2-1	TRBD2	TRBV9	CASSPRGSGGLSSYNEQFF	TGTGCCAGCAGCCCCCGGGGTAGCGGGGGACTCAGCTCCTACAATGAGCAGTTCTTC
.	TRBJ1-1	TRBD1	TRBV7-6	CASSLVSRGDTEAFF	TGTGCCAGCAGCTTAGTATCCAGGGGGGACACTGAAGCTTTCTTT
.	TRBJ1-1	.	TRBV27	CASSLDGVSTEAFF	TGTGCCAGCAGTTTAGACGGGGTAAGCACTGAAGCTTTCTTT
.	TRBJ1-5	.	TRBV7-2	CASSLSAGEYQPQHF	TGTGCCAGCAGCTTATCAGCAGGGGAGTATCAGCCCCAGCATTTT
.	TRBJ1-3	.	TRBV27	CASSTRQTGNTIYF	TGTGCCAGCAGTACCCGACAGACTGGAAACACCATATATTTT
.	TRBJ2-2	.	TRBV6-1	CASSETGSFTGELFF	TGTGCCAGCAGTGAAACGGGTTCGTTCACCGGGGAGCTGTTTTTT
.	TRBJ1-5	.	TRBV6-6	CASSYASQTNQPQHF	TGTGCCAGCAGTTACGCTTCCCAGACTAATCAGCCCCAGCATTTT
.	TRBJ1-5	.	TRBV6-5	CASSFFRGWDQPQHF	TGTGCCAGCAGTTTTTTCAGGGGTTGGGATCAGCCCCAGCATTTT